These 25 T cell receptor beta chains originate from one sample sequenced in a study of control samples from healthy donors and cancer patients. Data came from immunoSEQ multiplex PCR; TCRdb stores just in-frame clones and leaves some out. The sample lists 100,000 to 150,000 clones, about 90% occurring once. Sequenced material: blood. The receptor set was obtained from a man between 60 and 70 years old in good health.

The V call is TRBV28, the J call TRBJ2-2; D perhaps matches TRBD1 (8 bases). The V gene's germline CDR1 is MDHEN and CDR2 SYDVKM. CDR3 length: 14 residues. Trimming took 7 bases from V and 5 from J, leaving 14 bases between them. CDR3 residues: CASTTQGGTGELFF. The CDR3 nucleotides read TGTGCCAGCACTACACAGGGGGGGACCGGGGAGCTGTTTTTT.

The J gene is TRBJ1-4, the V gene TRBV6-5, with 7 bases fitting TRBD1. Germline V gives CDR1 MNHEY, CDR2 SVGAGI. The CDR3 totals 14 residues. V was pared by 7 bases and J by 3 bases, with 5 bases of the junction left unmatched. The CDR3 region is CASKEGAANEKLFF. CDR3 in DNA: TGTGCCAGCAAGGAGGGGGCTGCTAATGAAAAACTGTTTTTT.

The chain combines TRBV3-1 (or the pseudogene TRBV3-2) with TRBJ1-2, with TRBD1 matching over 7 bases. V gave up 5 bases and J gave up 8 bases; unmatched junction bases: 5. The CDR3 loop spans 12 amino acids. CDR1 and CDR2 (germline): LGHDT, YNNKEL (reference sequence). CDR3 amino acids: CASSVDRAGYTF. The CDR3 DNA reads TGTGCCAGCAGCGTCGACAGGGCCGGCTACACCTTC.

This chain uses TRBV3-1 (or the pseudogene TRBV3-2) with TRBJ1-1, with 7 bases fitting TRBD1. The V and J ends lost 2 bases and 0 bases, in that order; junction bases with no gene match: 6. The length of the CDR3 is 16 residues. Germline V lookup: CDR1 LGHDT, CDR2 YNNKEL (reference sequence). In DNA form, the CDR3 reads TGTGCCAGCAGCCAACCCGGGACAGTTATGAACACTGAAGCTTTCTTT. Translation gives CASSQPGTVMNTEAFF.

This clone was detected only once. The sample contains more than one DNA sequence encoding this CDR3. J is TRBJ1-2 and V is TRBV28, with D unclear. Germline loops: CDR1 MDHEN, CDR2 SYDVKM. This CDR3 contains 12 residues. V shed 2 bases and J shed 2 bases, with 3 bases lying between them. The CDR3 loop reads CASSLTNYGYTF. The CDR3 nucleotides read TGTGCCAGCAGTTTAACCAACTATGGCTACACCTTC.

V is TRBV21-1 and J is TRBJ2-2. TRBV21-1 is a pseudogene. There are 15 residues in the CDR3. Here the CDR3 reads CASSEPGPPPGELFF. The CDR3 region has the DNA TGTGCCAGCAGCGAACCCGGGCCCCCCCCCGGGGAGCTGTTTTTT.

Of note for this clone: An end of the junction does not agree with germline; a read error may underlie this. The rearrangement links TRBV11-2 to TRBJ1-1, with D possibly being TRBD1 (5 bases). The CDR3 has 12 amino acids. The germline V gene has CDR1 SGHAT and CDR2 FQNNGV. Here the CDR3 DNA reads TGTGCCAGCAGCTTAGTTATGGGGCGCCAGATTTTT. Translating it yields CASSLVMGRQIF.

A single count supports this clone. The chain has TRBV19 and TRBJ2-3; tentative D call: TRBD2 (7 bases). With 5 bases removed from V and 3 bases from J, the gap between germline ends came to 15 bases. The CDR3 totals 15 residues. Looked up from germline, CDR1 is LNHDA and CDR2 is SQIVND (reference sequence). The CDR3 sequence is CASSLGGAGTDTQYF. The DNA for the CDR3 is TGTGCCAGTAGTCTTGGGGGGGCCGGGACAGATACGCAGTATTTT.

The chain uses TRBV7-2 and TRBJ1-4; 10 positions match TRBD1. In germline, CDR1 is SGHTA, CDR2 FQGNSA. The CDR3 is made up of 14 amino acids. The V gene end was trimmed by 8 bases and the J gene end by 5 bases; junction bases not matched to a gene: 5. The CDR3 nucleotides are TGTGCCAGCGGGACAGGGGTCGGAAATGAAAAACTGTTTTTT. Its protein is CASGTGVGNEKLFF.

The chain combines TRBV6-5 with TRBJ1-5; D unclear. This CDR3 comprises 13 residues. Germline V lookup: CDR1 MNHEY, CDR2 SVGAGI. V was clipped by 8 bases and J by 0 bases, with 8 bases between them. CDR3 region: CASVMLSNQPQHF. The DNA of the CDR3 is TGTGCCAGCGTAATGCTTAGCAATCAGCCCCAGCATTTT.

This sequence joins TRBV27 and TRBJ2-3, with TRBD2 identical over 11 bases. Trimming removed 6 bases from V and 1 base from J; junction bases left unmatched: 3. Germline loops: CDR1 MNHEY, CDR2 SMNVEV (reference sequence). This CDR3 has 15 amino acids. CDR3 nucleotide sequence: TGTGCCAGCAGGCCGGGACTAGCGGGCACAGATACGCAGTATTTT. Its translation: CASRPGLAGTDTQYF.

The gene calls are TRBV13 and TRBJ2-5; 12 nucleotides match TRBD2. The CDR3 contains 16 residues. CDR1 is PRHDT and CDR2 is FYEKMQ in the germline V gene (reference sequence). Trimming removed 2 bases from V and 5 bases from J; junction bases left unmatched: 6. This chain's CDR3 is CASSLRLAGETETQYF. The CDR3, as DNA: TGTGCCAGCAGCTTAAGACTAGCGGGGGAAACGGAGACCCAGTACTTC.

The V and J genes are TRBV6-5 and TRBJ1-5; D gene ambiguous. The V end lost 0 bases, the J end lost 4 bases, and 10 bases lay between the germline ends. CDR3 length: 15 residues. From germline, CDR1 is MNHEY and CDR2 SVGAGI. CDR3 protein: CASSYSIGVNQPQHF. CDR3 nucleotide sequence: TGTGCCAGCAGTTACTCGATCGGAGTGAATCAGCCCCAGCATTTT.

This chain links TRBV12-3 or TRBV12-4 with TRBJ1-2; D unresolved. Between the trimmed V and J ends, which lost 3 bases and 5 bases, there was a span of 4 bases. This CDR3 has 11 amino acids. The DNA of the CDR3 is TGTGCCAGCAGTTTTCAGTATGGCTACACCTTC. Its protein is CASSFQYGYTF.

The rearrangement joins TRBV28 to TRBJ1-4; weak D call: TRBD1 (6 bases). V was shortened by 3 bases and J by 0 bases, with 14 bases between the two germline ends. The CDR3 length is 17 residues. Germline V gene sequence: CDR1 MDHEN, CDR2 SYDVKM. CDR3 protein: CASSFGGGFATNEKLFF. CDR3 DNA sequence: TGTGCCAGCAGTTTTGGAGGGGGATTTGCAACTAATGAAAAACTGTTTTTT.

This clone is a singleton in its sample. The chain is built from TRBV27 and TRBJ1-1, with D hard to call. The CDR3 totals 13 residues. Trimming took 6 bases from V and 0 from J, leaving 8 bases between them. The germline CDR1 and CDR2 sequences are MNHEY and SMNVEV (reference sequence). CDR3 residues: CASRTSMNTEAFF. CDR3 DNA sequence: TGTGCCAGCAGGACGTCAATGAACACTGAAGCTTTCTTT.

V is TRBV6-5 and J is TRBJ1-5; TRBD1 agrees at 8 bases. Germline-derived CDR1 and CDR2 are MNHEY and SVGAGI. CDR3 size: 13 residues. After removal of 6 bases from V and 5 bases from J, the junction contained 3 bases not matched to a gene. The CDR3 sequence: CASRPGGHQPQHF. The CDR3 nucleotides read TGTGCCAGCAGGCCAGGGGGCCATCAGCCCCAGCATTTT.

The rearrangement uses TRBV2 and TRBJ2-2; TRBD2 aligns across 8 bases. The V segment lost 6 bases and the J segment 6 bases; nucleotides outside the gene matches: 9. The V gene's germline CDR1 is SNHLY and CDR2 FYNNEI. The CDR3 spans 15 residues. The CDR3 region is CASRAGGPISGELFF. The CDR3 nucleotides read TGTGCCAGCAGGGCGGGGGGCCCTATTTCCGGGGAGCTGTTTTTT.

This chain joins TRBV5-5 and TRBJ1-3; 9 nucleotides line up with TRBD1. The germline CDR1 and CDR2 sequences are SGHKS and YYEKEE (reference sequence). V shed 2 bases and J 7 bases; nucleotides not matched to a gene: 7. The length of the CDR3 is 15 residues. DNA for the CDR3: TGTGCCAGCAGCTTTGGACAGGGGTTGTACAACACCATATATTTT. Translation gives CASSFGQGLYNTIYF.

The chain recombines TRBV4-3 with TRBJ1-6, with D hard to call. With 4 bases removed from V and 3 bases from J, the gap between germline ends came to 19 bases. From germline, CDR1 is LGHNA and CDR2 YSLEER. The length of the CDR3 is 18 residues. The CDR3 protein is CASSPGDGRGSYNSPLHF. The CDR3 DNA sequence: TGCGCCAGCAGCCCCGGAGATGGGCGAGGCAGCTATAATTCACCCCTCCACTTT.

The J gene is TRBJ1-1, the V gene TRBV5-1; D is ambiguous. The CDR3 spans 14 residues. The germline V gene has CDR1 SGHRS and CDR2 YFSETQ. Trimming removed 4 bases from V and 4 bases from J, with 14 bases in between. The DNA of the CDR3 is TGCGCCAGCAGCCCGGGGTACAGCCGCACTGAAGCTTTCTTT. It encodes CASSPGYSRTEAFF.

The sample holds one count of this clone. The gene calls are TRBV24-1 and TRBJ1-2; no clear D. CDR1 and CDR2 (germline): KGHDR, SFDVKD. This CDR3 is built from 14 residues. Deletions cut 4 bases from V and 6 bases from J, with 14 bases between. CDR3 sequence: CATSDPDGVDGYTF. The CDR3 nucleotides are TGTGCCACCAGTGACCCGGACGGGGTGGATGGCTACACCTTC.

The gene calls are TRBV28 and TRBJ2-3; 11 bases agree with TRBD2. The CDR3 contains 15 residues. Losses at the gene ends were 7 bases for V and 5 bases for J; bases not matched to a gene: 8. CDR1 is MDHEN and CDR2 is SYDVKM in the germline V gene. CDR3 loop: CASNGRLAGRDTQYF. The CDR3, as DNA: TGTGCCAGCAATGGCCGACTAGCGGGGCGAGATACGCAGTATTTT.

This clone has just one count. CDR3 region: CASSLAVAGVKETQYF. The CDR3 nucleotides read TGTGCCAGCAGCTTAGCGGTAGCGGGGGTAAAAGAGACCCAGTACTTC. The rearrangement uses TRBV7-2 and TRBJ2-5; 9 nucleotides line up with TRBD2. The CDR3 spans 16 residues. Unmatched junction bases numbered 5, after V lost 0 bases and J lost 3 bases. Germline assignment: CDR1 SGHTA and CDR2 FQGNSA.

To note about this clone: This is likely a read error, given that the CDR3 carries no conserved phenylalanine or tryptophan at its end. No DNA is shown, since the ends of the CDR3 on it are uncertain; the CDR3 is the one TCRdb lists. The J gene is TRBJ1-2, the V gene TRBV11-2; TRBD1, the D gene given by the table, was not confirmed from the DNA. From germline, CDR1 is SGHAT and CDR2 FQNNGV. The CDR3 is 9 amino acids long, termini counted. The CDR3 here is CASSLPREE.